This is a list of T cell receptor beta chains from one sample in a study of cytomegalovirus exposure and HLA in healthy donors. Profiling relied on immunoSEQ multiplex PCR, and the TCRdb table lists in-frame clones only, not all of them. The sample records fewer than 150,000 clones, 60% to 80% being singletons. The sample was PBMCs. The receptor set was obtained from a woman in her forties or fifties in good health and CMV-seronegative. Each CDR3 is given without its conserved first and last residue.

v_call,cdr3_length,j_call,cdr3_aa
TRBV7-2,12,TRBJ1-4,ASSLTGTPEKLF
TRBV27,12,TRBJ2-7,ASSPRPGSYEQY
TRBV29-1,9,TRBJ1-1,SVGRGAEAF
TRBV19,14,TRBJ2-1,ASSILGQGVNNEQF
TRBV27,15,TRBJ1-2,ASSLRHTGASNYGYT
TRBV7-6,13,TRBJ2-2,ASSLNGGLTGELF
TRBV19,11,TRBJ1-1,ASTTAGFSEAF
TRBV19,12,TRBJ2-5,ASSISGVQGTQY
TRBV2,13,TRBJ2-3,ASSDLAASTDTQY
TRBV6-4,13,TRBJ2-2,ASSETGGDTGELF
TRBV5-6,13,TRBJ1-1,ASSLVAGLGTEAF
TRBV28,9,TRBJ2-7,ASRLAAEQY
TRBV15,13,TRBJ1-2,ATSREQMTGGGYT
TRBV11-2,14,TRBJ2-7,ASSLQTGASSYEQY
TRBV6-1,14,TRBJ2-5,ASSENPRGGQETQY
TRBV7-9,14,TRBJ2-4,SSSPQAGPAKNIQY
TRBV2,11,TRBJ1-6,ASRDRGNSPLH
TRBV2,11,TRBJ1-1,ASSGSGNTEAF
TRBV4-1,13,TRBJ2-7,ASSRPGTGSYEQY
TRBV2,11,TRBJ1-3,ASSTDSLATIY
TRBV7-3,13,TRBJ2-2,ASSSNRGASGELF